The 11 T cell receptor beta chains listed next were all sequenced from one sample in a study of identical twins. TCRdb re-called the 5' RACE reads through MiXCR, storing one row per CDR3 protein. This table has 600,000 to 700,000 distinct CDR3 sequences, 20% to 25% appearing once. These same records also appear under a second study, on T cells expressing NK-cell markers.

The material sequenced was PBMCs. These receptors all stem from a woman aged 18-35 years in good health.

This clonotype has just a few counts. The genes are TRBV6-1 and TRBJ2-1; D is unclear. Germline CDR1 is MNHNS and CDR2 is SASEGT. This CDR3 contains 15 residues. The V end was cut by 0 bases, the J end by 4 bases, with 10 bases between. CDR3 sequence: CASSEAQVVYNEQFF. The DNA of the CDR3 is TGTGCCAGCAGTGAAGCGCAGGTGGTATACAATGAGCAGTTCTTC.

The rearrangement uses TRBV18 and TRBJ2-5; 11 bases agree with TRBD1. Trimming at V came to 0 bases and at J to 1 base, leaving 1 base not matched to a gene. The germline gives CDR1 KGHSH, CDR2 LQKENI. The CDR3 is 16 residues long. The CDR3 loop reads CASSPPGTGGQETQYF. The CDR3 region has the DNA TGTGCCAGCTCACCACCCGGGACAGGGGGCCAAGAGACCCAGTACTTC. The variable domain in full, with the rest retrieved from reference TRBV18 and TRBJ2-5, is NAGVMQNPRHLVRRRGQEARLRCSPMKGHSHVYWYRQLPEEGLKFMVYLQKENIIDESGMPKERFSAEFPKEGPSILRIQQVVRGDSAAYFCASSPPGTGGQETQYFGPGTRLLVL.

CDR3 residues: CASSSRQENTGELFF. The CDR3 DNA is TGCGCCAGCAGCTCGAGACAGGAGAACACCGGGGAGCTGTTTTTT. This sequence joins TRBV5-1 and TRBJ2-2, with D perhaps TRBD1 (6 bases). The V gene's germline CDR1 is SGHRS and CDR2 YFSETQ. Trimming took 3 bases from V and 1 from J, leaving 10 bases between them. The CDR3 runs 15 residues.

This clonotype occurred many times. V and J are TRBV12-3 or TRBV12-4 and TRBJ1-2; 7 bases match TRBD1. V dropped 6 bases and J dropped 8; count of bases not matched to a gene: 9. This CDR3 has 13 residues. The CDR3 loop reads CASSSRQGTGYTF. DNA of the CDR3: TGTGCCAGCAGCTCTCGACAGGGAACAGGCTACACCTTC.

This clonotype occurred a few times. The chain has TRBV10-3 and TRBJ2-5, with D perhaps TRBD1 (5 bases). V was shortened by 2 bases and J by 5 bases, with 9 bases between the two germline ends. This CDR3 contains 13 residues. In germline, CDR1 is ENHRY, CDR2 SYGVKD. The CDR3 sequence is CAISEARDETQYF. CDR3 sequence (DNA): TGTGCCATCAGTGAGGCCAGGGATGAGACCCAGTACTTC.

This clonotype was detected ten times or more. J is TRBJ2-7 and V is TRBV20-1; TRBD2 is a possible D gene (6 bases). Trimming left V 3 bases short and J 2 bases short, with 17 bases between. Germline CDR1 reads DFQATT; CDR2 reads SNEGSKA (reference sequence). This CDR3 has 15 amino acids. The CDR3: CSASDGGSGTYEQYF. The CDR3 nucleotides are TGCAGTGCTAGTGATGGTGGTAGCGGAACCTACGAGCAGTACTTC.

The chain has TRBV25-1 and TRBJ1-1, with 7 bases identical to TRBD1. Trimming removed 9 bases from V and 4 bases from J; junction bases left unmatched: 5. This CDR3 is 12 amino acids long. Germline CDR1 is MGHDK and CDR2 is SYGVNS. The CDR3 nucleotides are TGTGCCAGTGGGGGACAGCCCACTGAAGCTTTCTTT. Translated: CASGGQPTEAFF.

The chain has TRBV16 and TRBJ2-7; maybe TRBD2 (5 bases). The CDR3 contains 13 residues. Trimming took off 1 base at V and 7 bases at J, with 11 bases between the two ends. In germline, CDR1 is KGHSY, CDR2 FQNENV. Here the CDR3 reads CASSQWYGKEQYF. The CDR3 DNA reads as TGTGCCAGCAGCCAATGGTACGGGAAAGAGCAGTACTTC.

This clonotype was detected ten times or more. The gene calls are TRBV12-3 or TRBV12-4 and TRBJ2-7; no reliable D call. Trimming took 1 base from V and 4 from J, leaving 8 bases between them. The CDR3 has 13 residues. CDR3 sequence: CASSLGITYEQYF. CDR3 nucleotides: TGTGCCAGCAGTTTAGGTATAACTTACGAGCAGTACTTC.

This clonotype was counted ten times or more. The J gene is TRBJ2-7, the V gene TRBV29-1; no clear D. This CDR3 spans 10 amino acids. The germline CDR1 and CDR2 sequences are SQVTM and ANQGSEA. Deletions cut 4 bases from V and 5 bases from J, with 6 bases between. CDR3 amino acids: CSVGANEQYF. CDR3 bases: TGCAGCGTTGGCGCCAACGAGCAGTACTTC.

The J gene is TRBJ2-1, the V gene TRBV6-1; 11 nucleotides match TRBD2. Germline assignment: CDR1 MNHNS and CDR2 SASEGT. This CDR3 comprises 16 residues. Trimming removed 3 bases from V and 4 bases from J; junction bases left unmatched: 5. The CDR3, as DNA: TGTGCCAGCAGTGAGCATAGCGGGAGGGGGTACAATGAGCAGTTCTTC. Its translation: CASSEHSGRGYNEQFF.